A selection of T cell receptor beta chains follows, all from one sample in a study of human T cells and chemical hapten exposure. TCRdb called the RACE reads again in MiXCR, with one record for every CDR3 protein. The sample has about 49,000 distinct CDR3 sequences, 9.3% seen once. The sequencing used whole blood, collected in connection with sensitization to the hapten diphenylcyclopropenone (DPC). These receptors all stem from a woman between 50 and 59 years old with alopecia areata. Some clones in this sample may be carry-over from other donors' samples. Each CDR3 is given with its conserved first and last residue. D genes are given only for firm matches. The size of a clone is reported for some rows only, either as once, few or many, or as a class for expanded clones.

TGTGCCAGCAGTTTTAGACAGAGCTCTGGAAACACCATATATTTT CASSFRQSSGNTIYF TRBV12-3/TRBV12-4 NA NA 15 TRBJ1-3
TGTGCCAGCTCACCAAACCCTCTCCCTTCCGCCTCTGGAAACACCATATATTTT CASSPNPLPSASGNTIYF TRBV18 many NA 18 TRBJ1-3
TGTGCCAGCAGCCATCGAAATTCACCCCTCCACTTT CASSHRNSPLHF TRBV7-2 few NA 12 TRBJ1-6
TGCAGTGCTAGCCTAGCGGGAGCAGAGACCCAGTACTTC CSASLAGAETQYF TRBV20-1 many TRBD2 13 TRBJ2-5
TGCAGTGCTTTCACAAGGGGCGTCAATCAGCCCCAGCATTTT CSAFTRGVNQPQHF TRBV20-1 many NA 14 TRBJ1-5
TGTGCCAGCAGTCCCCCGAACCCGGGACTAGCCCTTGATGAGCAGTTCTTC CASSPPNPGLALDEQFF TRBV7-8 many TRBD2 17 TRBJ2-1
TGTGCCAGCAACATTGGTGGCGGCCAAGAGACCCAGTACTTC CASNIGGGQETQYF TRBV2 many NA 14 TRBJ2-5
TGTGCCAGCAGCAACGGACTAGTGGATACGCAGTATTTT CASSNGLVDTQYF TRBV7-9 many TRBD2 13 TRBJ2-3
TGTGCCAGCAGTTTATCACTGGTCCGGGGACAGGGTGGTCAGCCCCAGCATTTT CASSLSLVRGQGGQPQHF TRBV27 many TRBD1 18 TRBJ1-5
TGCAGTGCCGAAGACAGTAAGCTAACCTACGAGCAGTACTTC CSAEDSKLTYEQYF TRBV20-1 many NA 14 TRBJ2-7
TGTGCCAGCAGCTCCCTAGACCCCACAGATACGCAGTATTTT CASSSLDPTDTQYF TRBV7-2 many NA 14 TRBJ2-3
TGTGCCAGCAGCCAAGAGGGACAGGGCTATGGAAACACCATATATTTT CASSQEGQGYGNTIYF TRBV7-6 few TRBD1 16 TRBJ1-3
TGTGCCAGCAGCTTCCAGCTTATGAACACTGAAGCTTTCTTT CASSFQLMNTEAFF TRBV12-3/TRBV12-4 many NA 14 TRBJ1-1
TGTGCCAGCAGCGTGGGGCTAGCGAGGAAAGAGACCCAGTACTTC CASSVGLARKETQYF TRBV9 few NA 15 TRBJ2-5
TGTGCCAGCAGCTTAGAGGGCAGGGCCACTGAAGCTTTCTTT CASSLEGRATEAFF TRBV7-2 NA NA 14 TRBJ1-1
TGTGCCAGCGGTTCCGTGCCCCCCTACGAGCAGTACTTC CASGSVPPYEQYF TRBV6-2/TRBV6-3 many NA 13 TRBJ2-7
TGTGCCAGCAGCTTAACTCCGAACACTGAAGCTTTCTTT CASSLTPNTEAFF TRBV7-2 few NA 13 TRBJ1-1
TGTGCCAGCAGTTTTCGGGACAGCGGTTCACCCCTCCACTTT CASSFRDSGSPLHF TRBV28 many TRBD1 14 TRBJ1-6
TGTGCCAGCAGCTTTAACTACAATGAGCAGTTCTTC CASSFNYNEQFF TRBV11-2 many NA 12 TRBJ2-1
TGTGCCAGCAGTTTAATCGGACAGGGGGAGAACACTGAAGCTTTCTTT CASSLIGQGENTEAFF TRBV28 few TRBD1 16 TRBJ1-1
TGTGCCAGCAGCTTCAGTGATCAGCCCCAGCATTTT CASSFSDQPQHF TRBV7-9 few NA 12 TRBJ1-5
TGCAGTGCAACGACAGGGTTGACGTATGGCTACACCTTC CSATTGLTYGYTF TRBV20-1 many TRBD1 13 TRBJ1-2
TGTGCCAGCTCACCGACAGGAAACCCCTACGAGCAGTACTTC CASSPTGNPYEQYF TRBV18 many NA 14 TRBJ2-7
TGCAGTGCTCCTTTACAGGGGCCGACCTACGAGCAGTACTTC CSAPLQGPTYEQYF TRBV20-1 many TRBD1 14 TRBJ2-7
TGTGCCAGCAGGGCCCGTGAACTAGGTGGTTCCTACAATGAGCAGTTCTTC CASRARELGGSYNEQFF TRBV2 many NA 17 TRBJ2-1
TGTGCCAGCAGAAGCGGGGGGACCTACAATGAGCAGTTCTTC CASRSGGTYNEQFF TRBV2 many TRBD2 14 TRBJ2-1
TGTGCCAGCAGCCCGTCACAGGGGCGGGCACCCCTCCACTTT CASSPSQGRAPLHF TRBV7-9 NA TRBD1 14 TRBJ1-6
TGTGCCAGCAGCCAACGAAGGGGGGACACGCAGTATTTT CASSQRRGDTQYF TRBV16 many NA 13 TRBJ2-3
TGTGCCAGCAGCTTAACTAGCGGGAGTTGGGGTGAGCAGTTCTTC CASSLTSGSWGEQFF TRBV7-2 many TRBD2 15 TRBJ2-1
TGTGCCAGCAGTTTTCGGCAGAACACCGGGGAGCTGTTTTTT CASSFRQNTGELFF TRBV27 few NA 14 TRBJ2-2
TGCAGTGCTAGAGTGGGGGGCCTTGAGACCCAGTACTTC CSARVGGLETQYF TRBV20-1 NA NA 13 TRBJ2-5
TGTGCCAGCAGCCAAGCCAGCGGGAGTACCAAAAACATTCAGTACTTC CASSQASGSTKNIQYF TRBV3-1 many TRBD2 16 TRBJ2-4
TGTGCCAGCAGCCTAACCTTTTCAGGAAACACCATATATTTT CASSLTFSGNTIYF TRBV5-5 few NA 14 TRBJ1-3
TGTGCCAGCAGTAACGGAATAAGCACAGATACGCAGTATTTT CASSNGISTDTQYF TRBV2 many NA 14 TRBJ2-3
TGTGCCAGCAGTTACTCGGGGCCCATGAACACTGAAGCTTTCTTT CASSYSGPMNTEAFF TRBV6-5 NA NA 15 TRBJ1-1
TGTGCCAGCAGCTTGTTACTAGCGAACACCGGGGAGCTGTTTTTT CASSLLLANTGELFF TRBV5-5 many NA 15 TRBJ2-2
TGTGCCAGCAGCCCCAGCGGGGCGGGGGTCACCTCCTACGAGCAGTACTTC CASSPSGAGVTSYEQYF TRBV7-9 few TRBD2 17 TRBJ2-7
TGCGCCAGCAGCACCCGGGGGATTTACGAGCAGTACTTC CASSTRGIYEQYF TRBV5-1 NA NA 13 TRBJ2-7
TGTGCCAGCAGTCGGACTAGCGGGAGAGCTAGCACAGATACGCAGTATTTT CASSRTSGRASTDTQYF TRBV7-2 NA TRBD2 17 TRBJ2-3
TGTGCCAGCAGTTACCCATCAACCGGGAACACTGAAGCTTTCTTT CASSYPSTGNTEAFF TRBV6-2/TRBV6-3 many NA 15 TRBJ1-1
TGTGCCAGCAGCCAAGATAAGTCACGGATCCCGGGACAGGCCCCTGAAGCTTTCTTT CASSQDKSRIPGQAPEAFF TRBV14 many TRBD1 19 TRBJ1-1
TGTGCCAGCAGCTTAGTGCGAGATACGCAGTATTTT CASSLVRDTQYF TRBV7-2 many NA 12 TRBJ2-3
TGTGCCAGCAGTCGGGCTAGCGGGAGGGCCTCCGGGGAGCTGTTTTTT CASSRASGRASGELFF TRBV2 NA TRBD2 16 TRBJ2-2
TGTGCCAGCACCACGGCGGGGCAATCCTACGAGCAGTACTTC CASTTAGQSYEQYF TRBV6-6 many NA 14 TRBJ2-7
TGTGCCAGCAGTTACCTTAACTGGTTCGGCTACAATGAGCAGTTCTTC CASSYLNWFGYNEQFF TRBV6-2/TRBV6-3 few NA 16 TRBJ2-1
TGTGCCAGCAGTGTGAGACAGGGGGCCTACGAGCAGTACTTC CASSVRQGAYEQYF TRBV2 many TRBD1 14 TRBJ2-7
TGCAGCGTCCGAGGGACTAGCGGGAGGGCCCAAGAGACCCAGTACTTC CSVRGTSGRAQETQYF TRBV29-1 many TRBD2 16 TRBJ2-5
TGTGTCAGCAGCTTGTTAAGAAATGAGCAGTTCTTC CVSSLLRNEQFF TRBV11-1 NA NA 12 TRBJ2-1
TGTGCCAGCAGGGGAGCAGGGGGCAGTCAGCCCCAGCATTTT CASRGAGGSQPQHF TRBV28 many TRBD1 14 TRBJ1-5
TGCAGTGCTAGGTCGGTAGGCGGTACCAGCTCCTACAATGAGCAGTTCTTC CSARSVGGTSSYNEQFF TRBV20-1 many NA 17 TRBJ2-1
TGTGCCAGCCTAGGACTCAGCACAGATACGCAGTATTTT CASLGLSTDTQYF TRBV28 few NA 13 TRBJ2-3
TGTGCCAGCCGCCGTCAGGGGTCGGCGTCTGGAAACACCATATATTTT CASRRQGSASGNTIYF TRBV25-1 many NA 16 TRBJ1-3
TGTGCCTGGAGCCGGGGGTGGAACGAGCAGTACTTC CAWSRGWNEQYF TRBV30 many NA 12 TRBJ2-7
TGTGCCAGCAGCCACCCTTGGGGGAAGTTTAACTCCTACAATGAGCAGTTCTTC CASSHPWGKFNSYNEQFF TRBV11-2 few NA 18 TRBJ2-1
TGTGCCTGGAGTGTACGGTGGGATTCTGATCAGCCCCAGCATTTT CAWSVRWDSDQPQHF TRBV30 many NA 15 TRBJ1-5